Included here is one T cell receptor (beta chain) sequence, with context. The antigen remains undetermined. The record originates from a study of response to subunit inactivated influenza vaccine. TCRdb used MiXCR to reprocess the RT-PCR reads, holding one entry per CDR3 protein. The table records a few hundred thousand distinct CDR3 sequences, just over 20% of them present only once. Whole-study findings and limits: Seasonal influenza vaccination, on each occasion, was suggested by the authors to recruit few new T cells.

The CDR3 covers 15 residues. J was trimmed by 4 bases and V by 6 bases; bases with no gene match: 7. Germline V gene sequence: CDR1 DFQATT, CDR2 SNEGSKA (reference sequence). V gene TRBV20-1 combines with J gene TRBJ2-5; 14 nucleotides align to TRBD2. This clonotype was sampled from a man aged 50 to 75 who received an inactivated influenza vaccine. The material was PBMCs from blood, obtained less than 22 months after vaccination. The CDR3 is CSAGAGLAGAETQYF. CDR3 in DNA: TGCAGTGCCGGGGCGGGACTAGCGGGAGCAGAGACCCAGTACTTC.